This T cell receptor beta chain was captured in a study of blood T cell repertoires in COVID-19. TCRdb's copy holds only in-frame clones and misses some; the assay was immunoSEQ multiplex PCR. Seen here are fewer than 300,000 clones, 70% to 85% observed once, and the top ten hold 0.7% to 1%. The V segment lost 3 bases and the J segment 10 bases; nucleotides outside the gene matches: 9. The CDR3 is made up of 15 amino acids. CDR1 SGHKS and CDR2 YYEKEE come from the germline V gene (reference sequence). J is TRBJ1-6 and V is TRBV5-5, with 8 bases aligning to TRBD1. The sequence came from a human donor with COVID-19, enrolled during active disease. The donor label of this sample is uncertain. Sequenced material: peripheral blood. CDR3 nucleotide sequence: TGTGCCAGCAGCTGGACAGGGTTATTAGAATCACCCCTCCACTTT. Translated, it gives CASSWTGLLESPLHF.